These 13 T cell receptor beta chains were all obtained from the same sample, sequenced in a study of cytomegalovirus exposure and HLA in healthy donors. Measured with immunoSEQ multiplex PCR; TCRdb has only the in-frame clones, and not every one. The sample yields some 78,000 clones, 90% to 96% seen once. Specimen: PBMCs. The receptors come from a man aged 18 to 30 in good health and CMV-seropositive.

The V and J genes are TRBV7-2 and TRBJ2-1, with 10 bases that match TRBD2. The CDR3 is made up of 16 amino acids. CDR1 and CDR2 from the germline V gene are SGHTA and FQGNSA. V shed 2 bases, J shed 9 bases, and the junction held 10 bases outside the gene matches. Here the CDR3 reads CASSLFLAGAAIEQFF. The CDR3 DNA sequence: TGTGCCAGCAGCTTATTCCTAGCGGGAGCTGCCATTGAGCAGTTCTTC.

V gene TRBV11-2 combines with J gene TRBJ2-1; 7 positions match TRBD2. Germline V gives CDR1 SGHAT, CDR2 FQNNGV. The CDR3 is 18 residues long. The J segment lost 0 bases and the V segment lost 4 bases, leaving 12 bases of the junction unmatched. CDR3 protein: CASSSRGRAGSSYNEQFF. The CDR3 coding sequence is TGTGCCAGCAGCTCTAGAGGGCGAGCGGGGAGCTCCTACAATGAGCAGTTCTTC.

The rearrangement uses TRBV4-1 and TRBJ2-1, with D tentatively TRBD2 (5 bases). Germline CDR1 reads MGHRA; CDR2 reads YSYEKL. The CDR3 contains 15 residues. The ends were cut back, 0 bases at V and 4 bases at J, with 10 bases in the middle. The CDR3 sequence: CASSQERAAYNEQFF. In DNA form, the CDR3 reads TGCGCCAGCAGCCAAGAGAGGGCAGCTTACAATGAGCAGTTCTTC.

CDR3 region: CASSFLAENTGELFF. In nucleotides, the CDR3 is TGTGCCAGCAGCTTTCTAGCGGAGAACACCGGGGAGCTGTTTTTT. The chain uses TRBV7-2 and TRBJ2-2, with 7 bases identical to TRBD2. This CDR3 region has 15 residues. Germline CDR1 is SGHTA and CDR2 is FQGNSA. V dropped 3 bases and J dropped 1; count of bases not matched to a gene: 2.

The chain has TRBV5-8 and TRBJ2-7, with 9 positions matching TRBD1. CDR1 is SGHTS and CDR2 is YDEGEE in the germline V gene. This CDR3 contains 15 residues. With V trimmed by 4 bases and J by 4 bases, 9 bases remained unmatched. The chain's CDR3 is CASSRSGTGSYEQYF. CDR3 DNA: TGTGCCAGCAGCCGGTCCGGGACAGGGTCGTACGAGCAGTACTTC.

The chain recombines TRBV9 with TRBJ2-2; D is unresolved. Trimming took 10 bases from V and 9 from J, leaving 7 bases between them. Germline V CDR1 and CDR2: SGDLS, YYNGEE. This CDR3 spans 9 amino acids. Written as DNA, the CDR3 is TGTGCCCTACCCTGGGAGCTGTTTTTT. Residues: CALPWELFF.

The CDR3 sequence is CASSYSRDSFAEQYF. The CDR3 bases are TGTGCCAGCAGTTACTCGAGGGACAGCTTTGCCGAGCAGTACTTC. The chain carries TRBV6-6 and TRBJ2-7, with TRBD1 identical over 7 bases. Trimming removed 0 bases from V and 6 bases from J; junction bases left unmatched: 8. CDR1 and CDR2 (germline): MNHNY, SVGAGI (reference sequence). The CDR3 length is 15 residues.

The chain employs TRBV28 and TRBJ2-7; D call uncertain. Germline CDR1 reads MDHEN; CDR2 reads SYDVKM. V lost 6 bases and J 5 bases, leaving 11 bases between the germline ends. This CDR3 spans 12 amino acids. The CDR3 DNA reads TGTGCCAGCAGCCTTTACCGGGACGAGCAGTACTTC. Its translation is CASSLYRDEQYF. The whole variable domain, filled in from reference TRBV28 and TRBJ2-7, reads DVKVTQSSRYLVKRTGEKVFLECVQDMDHENMFWYRQDPGLGLRLIYFSYDVKMKEKGDIPEGYSVSREKKERFSLILESASTNQTSMYLCASSLYRDEQYFGPGTRLTVT.

The chain joins TRBV6-1 to TRBJ2-7, with a possible D match to TRBD2 (5 bases). CDR1 and CDR2 from the germline V gene are MNHNS and SASEGT. There are 15 residues in the CDR3. Trimming shortened V by 3 bases and J by 5 bases, and 17 bases separated the two germline ends. The CDR3 nucleotides are TGTGCCAGCAGTGAGTTGTCGGGGTTGACCCACGAGCAGTACTTC. It translates to CASSELSGLTHEQYF.

V is TRBV21-1 and J is TRBJ1-4. TRBV21-1 is annotated as a pseudogene. The CDR3 has 16 residues. In DNA, the CDR3 is TGTGCCAGCAGCAAACCGATCGGGAGGAGTGACGAAAAACTGTTTTTT. Its translation is CASSKPIGRSDEKLFF.

The chain links TRBV13 to TRBJ1-2, with a weak D call TRBD1 (6 bases). Trimming removed 5 bases at V and 4 bases at J, with 14 bases between. The germline V gene encodes CDR1 PRHDT and CDR2 FYEKMQ (reference sequence). The CDR3 runs to 14 residues. CDR3 sequence reads: CASSIRTASYGYTF. DNA for the CDR3: TGTGCCAGCAGCATACGGACAGCGTCCTATGGCTACACCTTC. Full variable domain (outside the CDR3, taken from reference TRBV13 and TRBJ1-2): AAGVIQSPRHLIKEKRETATLKCYPIPRHDTVYWYQQGPGQDPQFLISFYEKMQSDKGSIPDRFSAQQFSDYHSELNMSSLELGDSALYFCASSIRTASYGYTFGSGTRLTVV.

This chain connects TRBV7-9 to TRBJ1-1, with 9 bases that match TRBD1. Per germline, CDR1 SEHNR and CDR2 FQNEAQ (reference sequence). This CDR3 spans 14 amino acids. V lost 5 bases to trimming and J lost 6 bases; unmatched junction nucleotides: 7. This CDR3 reads CASSPGQGPPEAFF. DNA of the CDR3: TGTGCCAGCAGCCCGGGACAGGGTCCCCCTGAAGCTTTCTTT.

The chain is built from TRBV6-6 and TRBJ2-1; D ambiguous. This CDR3 region has 13 residues. V lost 7 bases to trimming and J lost 5 bases, with 12 bases between them. CDR1 MNHNY and CDR2 SVGAGI come from the germline V gene (reference sequence). The CDR3 protein is CASTYGVNNEQFF. The CDR3 nucleotides read TGTGCCAGCACCTACGGAGTTAACAATGAGCAGTTCTTC.